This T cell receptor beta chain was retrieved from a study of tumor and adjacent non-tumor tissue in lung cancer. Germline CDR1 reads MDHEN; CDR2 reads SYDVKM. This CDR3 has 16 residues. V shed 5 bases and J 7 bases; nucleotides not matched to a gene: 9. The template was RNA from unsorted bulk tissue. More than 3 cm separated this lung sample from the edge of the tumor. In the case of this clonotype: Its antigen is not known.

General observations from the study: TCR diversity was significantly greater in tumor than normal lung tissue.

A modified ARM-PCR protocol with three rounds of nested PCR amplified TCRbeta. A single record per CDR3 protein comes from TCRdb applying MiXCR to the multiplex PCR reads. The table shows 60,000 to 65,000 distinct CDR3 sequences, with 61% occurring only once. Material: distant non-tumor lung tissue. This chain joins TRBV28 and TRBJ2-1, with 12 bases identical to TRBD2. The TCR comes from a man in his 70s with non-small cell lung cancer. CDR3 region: CASSPTLAGGSNEQFF. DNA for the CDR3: TGTGCCAGCAGTCCCACACTAGCGGGGGGATCTAATGAGCAGTTCTTC.